The sample holds a few counts of the clone carrying this T cell receptor (beta chain). Antigen unknown. This record belongs to a study of neoadjuvant anti-PD-1 for oral cavity cancer. As for the study in general: Patients without progression received a fourth nivolumab dose around day 43, then surgical resection on days 50-56. Findings of the study overall: Higher pretreatment Treg/Th17 ratios tracked higher pretreatment blood clonality. Only a few patients per response group were TCR-analyzed; validation needed.

Time point noted: after neoadjuvant nivolumab, at surgical resection. Deletions cut 5 bases from V and 7 bases from J, with 15 bases between. Germline V gives CDR1 LNHDA, CDR2 SQIVND (reference sequence). CDR3 size: 14 residues. Survey sequencing of tumors mostly used 4.8 ug DNA, two replicates. Profiled with immunoSEQ multiplex PCR; TCRdb holds only in-frame clones, not every one. The table records roughly 15,000 clones, roughly 40% of them present only once. The source material was tumor tissue, sampled after nivolumab (anti-PD-1) treatment. The chain recombines TRBV19 with TRBJ1-5; a possible D gene is TRBD1 (6 bases). This sequence was found in a person between 40 and 85 years old with oral cavity squamous cell carcinoma. The CDR3 protein is CASSPRQEHQPQHF. CDR3 bases: TGTGCCAGTAGTCCAAGACAGGAGCACCAGCCCCAGCATTTT. The full variable domain, in which reference TRBV19 and TRBJ1-5 provide the parts outside the CDR3, is DGGITQSPKYLFRKEGQNVTLSCEQNLNHDAMYWYRQDPGQGLRLIYYSQIVNDFQKGDIAEGYSVSREKKESFPLTVTSAQKNPTAFYLCASSPRQEHQPQHFGDGTRLSIL.